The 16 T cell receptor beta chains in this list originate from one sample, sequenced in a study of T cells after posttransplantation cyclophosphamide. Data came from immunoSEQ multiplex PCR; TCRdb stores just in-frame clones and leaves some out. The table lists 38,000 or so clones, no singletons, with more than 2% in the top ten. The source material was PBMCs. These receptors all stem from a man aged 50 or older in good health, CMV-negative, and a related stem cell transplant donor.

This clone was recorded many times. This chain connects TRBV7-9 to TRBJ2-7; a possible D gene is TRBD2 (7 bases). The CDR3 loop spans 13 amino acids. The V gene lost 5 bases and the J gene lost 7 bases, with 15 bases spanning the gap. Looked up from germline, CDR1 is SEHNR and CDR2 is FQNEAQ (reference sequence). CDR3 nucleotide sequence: TGTGCCAGCAGCGCTCTAGGGGGGGGAGAGCAGTACTTC. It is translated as CASSALGGGEQYF.

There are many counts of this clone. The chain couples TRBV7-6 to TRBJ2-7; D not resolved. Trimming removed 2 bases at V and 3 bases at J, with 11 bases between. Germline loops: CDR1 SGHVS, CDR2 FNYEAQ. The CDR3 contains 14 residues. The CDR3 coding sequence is TGTGCCAGCAGCTTACAAGAGATTTTCTACGAGCAGTACTTC. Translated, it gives CASSLQEIFYEQYF.

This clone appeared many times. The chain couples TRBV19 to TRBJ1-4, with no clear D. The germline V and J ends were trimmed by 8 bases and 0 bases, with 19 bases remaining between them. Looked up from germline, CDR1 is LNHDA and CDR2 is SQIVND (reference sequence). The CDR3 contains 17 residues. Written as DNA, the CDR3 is TGTGCCAGTGGACCGGGAGGGAATTATGCAACTAATGAAAAACTGTTTTTT. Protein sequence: CASGPGGNYATNEKLFF.

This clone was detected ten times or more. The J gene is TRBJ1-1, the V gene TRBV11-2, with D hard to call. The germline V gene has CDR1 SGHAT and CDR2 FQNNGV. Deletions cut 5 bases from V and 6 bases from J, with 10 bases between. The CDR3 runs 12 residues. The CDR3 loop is CASSPLASEAFF. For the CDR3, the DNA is TGTGCCAGCAGCCCCCTAGCTTCTGAAGCTTTCTTT.

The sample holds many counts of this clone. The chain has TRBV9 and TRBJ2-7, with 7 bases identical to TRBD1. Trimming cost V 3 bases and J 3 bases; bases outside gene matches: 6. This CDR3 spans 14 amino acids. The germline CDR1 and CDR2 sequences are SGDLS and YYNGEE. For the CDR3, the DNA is TGTGCCAGCAGCGCAGGGGGTTCTTTCTACGAGCAGTACTTC. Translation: CASSAGGSFYEQYF.

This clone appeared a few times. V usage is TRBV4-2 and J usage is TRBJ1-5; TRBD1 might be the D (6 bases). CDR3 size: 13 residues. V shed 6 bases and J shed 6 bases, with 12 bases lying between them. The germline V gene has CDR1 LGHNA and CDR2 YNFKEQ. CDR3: CASSGQTGQPQHF. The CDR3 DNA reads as TGTGCCAGCAGTGGCCAGACAGGTCAGCCCCAGCATTTT.

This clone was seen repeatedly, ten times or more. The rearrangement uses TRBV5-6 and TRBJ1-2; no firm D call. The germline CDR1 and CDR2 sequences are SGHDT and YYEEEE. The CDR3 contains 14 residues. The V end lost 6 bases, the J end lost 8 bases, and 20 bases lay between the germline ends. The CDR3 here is CASNPLGGEVGYTF. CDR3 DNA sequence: TGTGCCAGCAACCCGCTTGGCGGGGAAGTCGGCTACACCTTC.

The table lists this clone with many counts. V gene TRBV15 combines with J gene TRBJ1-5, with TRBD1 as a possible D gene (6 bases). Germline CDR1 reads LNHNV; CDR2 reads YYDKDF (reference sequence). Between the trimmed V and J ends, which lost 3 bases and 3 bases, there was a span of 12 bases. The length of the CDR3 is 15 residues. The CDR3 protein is CATSRNGQNNQPQHF. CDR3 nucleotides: TGTGCCACCAGCAGGAACGGACAGAACAATCAGCCCCAGCATTTT.

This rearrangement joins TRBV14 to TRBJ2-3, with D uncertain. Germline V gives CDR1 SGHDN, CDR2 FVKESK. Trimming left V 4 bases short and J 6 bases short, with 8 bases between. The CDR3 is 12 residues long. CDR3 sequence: CASSPGFDTQYF. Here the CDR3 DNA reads TGTGCCAGCAGCCCCGGGTTCGATACGCAGTATTTT.

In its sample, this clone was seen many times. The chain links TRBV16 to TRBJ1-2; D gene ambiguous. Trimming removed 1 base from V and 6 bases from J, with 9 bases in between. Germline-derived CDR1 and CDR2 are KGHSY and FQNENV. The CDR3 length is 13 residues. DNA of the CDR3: TGTGCCAGCAGCCAATTCCTCTTTGATGGCTACACCTTC. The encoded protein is CASSQFLFDGYTF.

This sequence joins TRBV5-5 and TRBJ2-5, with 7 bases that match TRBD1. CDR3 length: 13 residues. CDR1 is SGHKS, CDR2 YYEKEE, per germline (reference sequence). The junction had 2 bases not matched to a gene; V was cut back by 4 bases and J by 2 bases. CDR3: CASSRTGQETQYF. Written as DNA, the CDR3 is TGTGCCAGCAGCAGGACAGGTCAAGAGACCCAGTACTTC.

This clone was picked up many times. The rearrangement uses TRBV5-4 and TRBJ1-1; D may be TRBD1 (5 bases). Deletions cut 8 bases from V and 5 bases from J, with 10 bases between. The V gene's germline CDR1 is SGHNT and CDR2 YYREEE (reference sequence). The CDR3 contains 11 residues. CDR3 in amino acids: CASRRGTEAFF. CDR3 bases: TGTGCCAGTAGGCGGGGGACTGAAGCTTTCTTT.

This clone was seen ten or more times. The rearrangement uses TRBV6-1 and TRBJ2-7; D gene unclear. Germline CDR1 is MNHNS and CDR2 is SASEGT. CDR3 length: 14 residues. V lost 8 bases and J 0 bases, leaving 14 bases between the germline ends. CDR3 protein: CASEDSLGSYEQYF. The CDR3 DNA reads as TGTGCCAGCGAAGACTCTCTGGGCTCCTACGAGCAGTACTTC.

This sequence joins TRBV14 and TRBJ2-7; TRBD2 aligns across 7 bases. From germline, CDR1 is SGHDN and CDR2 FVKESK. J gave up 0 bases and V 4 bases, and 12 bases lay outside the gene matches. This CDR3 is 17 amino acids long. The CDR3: CASSPMGRGLSSYEQYF. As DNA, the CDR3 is TGTGCCAGCAGCCCGATGGGGAGGGGTCTAAGCTCCTACGAGCAGTACTTC.

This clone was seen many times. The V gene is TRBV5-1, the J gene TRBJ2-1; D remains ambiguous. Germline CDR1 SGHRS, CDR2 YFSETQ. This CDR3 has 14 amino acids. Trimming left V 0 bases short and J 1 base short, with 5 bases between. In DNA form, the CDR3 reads TGCGCCAGCAGCTTGGGAGTTTCCTACAATGAGCAGTTCTTC. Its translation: CASSLGVSYNEQFF.

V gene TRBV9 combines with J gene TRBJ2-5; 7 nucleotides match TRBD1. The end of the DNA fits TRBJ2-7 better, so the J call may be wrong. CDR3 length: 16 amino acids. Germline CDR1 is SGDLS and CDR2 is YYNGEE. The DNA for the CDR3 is TGTGCCAGCAGCGTAGGTACGAGACAGGGATTCGACGAGCAGTACTTC. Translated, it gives CASSVGTRQGFDEQYF.